This entry lists 30 T cell receptor beta chains sequenced from one sample in a study of blood T cells in healthy people across ages. It was with a sample-barcoded 5' primer and a J-beta primer mix that a second PCR of roughly 7 to 12 cycles was run. MiXCR, applied by TCRdb to the 5' RACE reads, yields one record per CDR3 protein. In the table there are about 800,000 distinct CDR3 sequences, 25% of which are singletons. These data were also filed under a second study, of T cells of mothers and their children.

The sequenced sample was blood. Receptor source: a boy between 10 and 17 years old in good health.

CDR3 coding DNA: TGTGCCATCAGTGTCCGGCAGGGAGCGGGGAATGAGCAGTTCTTC. Protein: CAISVRQGAGNEQFF. The J gene is TRBJ2-1, the V gene TRBV10-3, with 7 bases aligning to TRBD2. The CDR3 has 15 amino acids. J gave up 7 bases and V 4 bases, and 10 bases lay outside the gene matches. CDR1 is ENHRY and CDR2 is SYGVKD in the germline V gene.

The chain carries TRBV4-3 and TRBJ2-1; maybe TRBD2 (7 bases). The DNA end lines up better with TRBJ2-7; the J call may be wrong. The CDR3 runs to 14 residues. The germline gives CDR1 LGHNA, CDR2 YSLEER. DNA for the CDR3: TGCGCCAGCAGCCAAGCGACCGGGGGGCCTGAGCAGTACTTC. Translated: CASSQATGGPEQYF.

The chain is built from TRBV29-1 and TRBJ2-5, with D possibly TRBD1 on 6 matching bases. The J call may be mistaken, given a closer DNA end match to TRBJ2-7. The CDR3 extends over 13 amino acids. Germline V gene data show CDR1 as SQVTM and CDR2 as ANQGSEA. The CDR3 here is CSGTPGDSYEQYF. The DNA for the CDR3 is TGCAGCGGTACCCCAGGGGACTCCTACGAGCAGTACTTC.

This clonotype was counted between two and nine times. The chain has TRBV4-2 and TRBJ2-5; 11 bases are shared with TRBD1. The CDR3 runs 16 residues. Germline CDR1 is LGHNA and CDR2 is YNFKEQ. Trimming at V came to 4 bases and at J to 2 bases, leaving 6 bases not matched to a gene. CDR3 DNA: TGTGCCAGCAGCCCAGACCGGGACAGGGGGCAAGAGACCCAGTACTTC. This translates into CASSPDRDRGQETQYF.

The J gene is TRBJ2-7, the V gene TRBV7-8, with TRBD2 matching 11 bases. Germline CDR1 reads SGHVS; CDR2 reads FQNEAQ. The ends lost 5 bases at V and 0 bases at J; junction bases unmatched: 3. The CDR3 contains 15 residues. The CDR3: CASSQLAGVSYEQYF. CDR3 sequence (DNA): TGTGCCAGCAGCCAACTAGCGGGAGTCTCCTACGAGCAGTACTTC.

The chain is built from TRBV7-9 and TRBJ2-3; TRBD2 agrees at 9 bases. This CDR3 contains 15 residues. J lost 3 bases, V lost 6 bases, and 7 bases had no gene match. Germline lookup yields CDR1 SEHNR and CDR2 FQNEAQ (reference sequence). In nucleotides, the CDR3 is TGTGCCAGCAGACCCAGGCTAGCGGGAACAGATACGCAGTATTTT. This encodes CASRPRLAGTDTQYF.

This chain connects TRBV7-2 to TRBJ2-7, with 9 bases identical to TRBD2. Looked up from germline, CDR1 is SGHTA and CDR2 is FQGNSA. The ends lost 5 bases at V and 10 bases at J; junction bases unmatched: 15. There are 15 residues in the CDR3. The CDR3 sequence: CASSAMAAGGSFQYF. Written as DNA, the CDR3 is TGTGCCAGCAGCGCGATGGCAGCGGGGGGCTCATTCCAGTACTTC. The whole variable domain, filled in from reference TRBV7-2 and TRBJ2-7, reads GAGVSQSPSNKVTEKGKDVELRCDPISGHTALYWYRQSLGQGLEFLIYFQGNSAPDKSGLPSDRFSAERTGGSVSTLTIQRTQQEDSAVYLCASSAMAAGGSFQYFGPGTRLTVT.

This clonotype was counted only a few times. J is TRBJ2-5 and V is TRBV4-1; no firm D call. Trimming took 4 bases from V and 5 from J, leaving 20 bases between them. Germline V lookup: CDR1 MGHRA, CDR2 YSYEKL. The CDR3 covers 16 residues. CDR3 sequence: CASSLTDIGLGETQYF. The CDR3 DNA reads TGCGCCAGCAGCCTCACGGATATAGGTTTAGGGGAGACCCAGTACTTC.

This chain links TRBV7-6 with TRBJ2-3, with TRBD2 matching 11 bases. After removal of 5 bases from V and 5 bases from J, the junction contained 6 bases not matched to a gene. The CDR3 contains 15 residues. CDR1 and CDR2 (germline): SGHVS, FNYEAQ. The CDR3 sequence is CASSDLAGGGDTQYF. Here the CDR3 DNA reads TGTGCCAGCAGCGATTTAGCGGGAGGGGGAGATACGCAGTATTTT.

The chain employs TRBV6-2 or TRBV6-3 and TRBJ2-1; 7 positions match TRBD2. This CDR3 has 15 amino acids. Germline-derived CDR1 and CDR2 are MNHEY and SVGEGT. V shed 2 bases, J shed 7 bases, and the junction held 8 bases outside the gene matches. The CDR3 DNA reads as TGTGCCAGCAGTTACCCGAGTGACGGGGGGAATGAGCAGTTCTTC. Translated: CASSYPSDGGNEQFF.

This chain uses TRBV20-1 with TRBJ2-2; 10 bases are shared with TRBD1. The V gene end was trimmed by 0 bases and the J gene end by 0 bases; junction bases not matched to a gene: 1. This CDR3 contains 16 residues. Per germline, CDR1 DFQATT and CDR2 SNEGSKA (reference sequence). Here the CDR3 reads CSARDGTGANTGELFF. The CDR3 DNA reads as TGCAGTGCTAGAGATGGGACAGGGGCGAACACCGGGGAGCTGTTTTTT.

At least ten counts were recorded for this clonotype. This chain uses TRBV20-1 with TRBJ2-7, with D possibly being TRBD1 (6 bases). This CDR3 region has 15 residues. CDR1 is DFQATT and CDR2 is SNEGSKA in the germline V gene (reference sequence). With 0 bases removed from V and 0 bases from J, the gap between germline ends came to 12 bases. CDR3 sequence: CSARDQDSFSYEQYF. In DNA form, the CDR3 reads TGCAGTGCTAGAGATCAGGACAGTTTCTCCTACGAGCAGTACTTC.

This chain uses TRBV7-2 with TRBJ2-5, with no clear D. The CDR3 has 13 residues. Germline V gene sequence: CDR1 SGHTA, CDR2 FQGNSA. With 2 bases removed from V and 4 bases from J, the gap between germline ends came to 8 bases. Written as DNA, the CDR3 is TGTGCCAGCAGCTTACGACAAATAGAGACCCAGTACTTC. Translation gives CASSLRQIETQYF. The whole variable domain, remainder taken from reference TRBV7-2 and TRBJ2-5, is GAGVSQSPSNKVTEKGKDVELRCDPISGHTALYWYRQSLGQGLEFLIYFQGNSAPDKSGLPSDRFSAERTGGSVSTLTIQRTQQEDSAVYLCASSLRQIETQYFGPGTRLLVL.

The J gene is TRBJ2-5, the V gene TRBV6-6, with TRBD1 matching over 9 bases. Germline CDR1 and CDR2: MNHNY and SVGAGI (reference sequence). The ends lost 6 bases at V and 7 bases at J; junction bases unmatched: 9. The CDR3 has 14 amino acids. Written as DNA, the CDR3 is TGTGCCAGCAGAGTACAGGGGGCTGGTGGGACCCAGTACTTC. Its protein product is CASRVQGAGGTQYF.

This clonotype was counted between two and nine times. The junction departs from germline at one end; a sequencing error may be responsible. This chain uses TRBV5-1 with TRBJ2-5, with 7 positions matching TRBD1. The CDR3 extends over 11 amino acids. Germline CDR1 is SGHRS and CDR2 is YFSETQ. CDR3 amino acids: CASSAGTVSFF. CDR3 DNA: TGCGCCAGCAGCGCAGGGACAGTGAGTTTCTTC.

This clonotype was seen only a few times. V is TRBV29-1 and J is TRBJ2-1; D might be TRBD1 (6 bases). Germline V lookup: CDR1 SQVTM, CDR2 ANQGSEA. V was pared by 5 bases and J by 5 bases, with 13 bases between. CDR3 length: 13 amino acids. CDR3 residues: CSVLQGSNNEQFF. The CDR3 nucleotides read TGCAGCGTTTTACAGGGATCCAACAATGAGCAGTTCTTC.

This clonotype came up a few times. The chain has TRBV10-3 and TRBJ2-3; 10 nucleotides align to TRBD1. Germline CDR1 and CDR2: ENHRY and SYGVKD. J was trimmed by 4 bases and V by 11 bases; bases with no gene match: 12. The CDR3 runs 15 residues. The CDR3, as DNA: TGTGCCTCATCTTTGGGACAGGGGAACGCAGATACGCAGTATTTT. Residues: CASSLGQGNADTQYF.

The V gene is TRBV7-2, the J gene TRBJ1-2; D unclear. The CDR3 spans 13 residues. The germline V gene encodes CDR1 SGHTA and CDR2 FQGNSA. The V end was cut by 2 bases, the J end by 3 bases, with 7 bases between. CDR3 sequence: CASSLYRDYGYTF. DNA for the CDR3: TGTGCCAGCAGCTTATACAGAGACTATGGCTACACCTTC.

In this sample, this clonotype turned up a few times. Sequence at one end of the junction differs from germline and may be a read error. V gene TRBV7-7 combines with J gene TRBJ2-1; TRBD2 might be the D (6 bases). The CDR3 has 15 amino acids. Per germline, CDR1 SSHAT and CDR2 FNYEAQ (reference sequence). CDR3 coding DNA: TGTGCTAGCAGCTGGGGACTGGAAAACTACAATGAGCAGTTCTTC. This encodes CASSWGLENYNEQFF. The variable domain in full, completed from reference TRBV7-7 and TRBJ2-1, reads GAGVSQSPRYKVTKRGQDVTLRCDPISSHATLYWYQQALGQGPEFLTYFNYEAQPDKSGLPSDRFSAERPEGSISTLTIQRTEQRDSAMYRCASSWGLENYNEQFFGPGTRLTVL.

The chain joins TRBV6-1 to TRBJ2-2; TRBD2 agrees at 11 bases. Germline V gives CDR1 MNHNS, CDR2 SASEGT. The trim removed 7 bases at V and 4 bases at J, leaving 14 bases unmatched. This CDR3 region has 18 residues. The chain's CDR3 is CASIPNSGGARGTGELFF. DNA for the CDR3: TGTGCCAGCATCCCCAATAGCGGGGGGGCCCGTGGCACCGGGGAGCTGTTTTTT.

Note on this clonotype: At one boundary the junction diverges from the germline segment, which might be a read error. The genes are TRBV2 and TRBJ1-1; no firm D call. CDR1 and CDR2 (germline): SNHLY, FYNNEI. CDR3 length: 13 amino acids. CDR3 region: CASKGVENTAAFF. CDR3 nucleotides: TGTGCCAGCAAAGGAGTGGAGAACACTGCAGCTTTCTTT.

The chain uses TRBV20-1 and TRBJ2-3, with D maybe TRBD2 (7 bases). The CDR3 runs 16 residues. The V end was cut by 1 base, the J end by 2 bases, with 16 bases between. Germline V gene sequence: CDR1 DFQATT, CDR2 SNEGSKA (reference sequence). CDR3 residues: CSARARGGAPTDTQYF. CDR3 sequence (DNA): TGCAGTGCTAGAGCCAGGGGAGGGGCCCCCACAGATACGCAGTATTTT.

This clonotype was counted a few times. The chain uses TRBV20-1 and TRBJ1-5; D is undetermined. CDR1 DFQATT and CDR2 SNEGSKA come from the germline V gene (reference sequence). Trimming cost V 5 bases and J 2 bases, with 13 bases left between them. This CDR3 comprises 14 residues. The CDR3 DNA is TGCAGTGCTGCGGTGGGTGGGGGCAATCAGCCCCAGCATTTT. Protein sequence: CSAAVGGGNQPQHF.

The chain couples TRBV4-1 to TRBJ1-1, with a weak D call TRBD1 (5 bases). Germline V gives CDR1 MGHRA, CDR2 YSYEKL. The V end was cut by 2 bases, the J end by 4 bases, with 14 bases between. The CDR3 covers 15 residues. The CDR3 protein is CASSQIPRGFTEAFF. CDR3 in DNA: TGCGCCAGCAGCCAAATACCGCGGGGGTTCACTGAAGCTTTCTTT.

This clonotype showed up just a few times. The chain links TRBV7-9 to TRBJ1-4; D is perhaps TRBD1 (5 bases). The V and J ends lost 5 bases and 0 bases respectively, with 13 bases between them. Germline-derived CDR1 and CDR2 are SEHNR and FQNEAQ (reference sequence). CDR3 length equals 16 residues. The CDR3 spells CASSPIGGATNEKLFF. The CDR3 region has the DNA TGTGCCAGCAGCCCCATCGGGGGTGCAACTAATGAAAAACTGTTTTTT.

The CDR3 coding sequence is TGTGCCAGCAGCTTAGAGTGGGACTTCAATCAGCCCCAGCATTTT. Encoded protein: CASSLEWDFNQPQHF. The chain carries TRBV7-8 and TRBJ1-5; a possible D gene is TRBD1 (5 bases). The length of the CDR3 is 15 residues. Germline values: CDR1 SGHVS, CDR2 FQNEAQ. Trimming pared 1 base from V and 3 bases from J, leaving 10 bases between.

The chain has TRBV27 and TRBJ1-2; 9 bases match TRBD1. The CDR3 loop spans 16 amino acids. Germline CDR1 is MNHEY and CDR2 is SMNVEV (reference sequence). The trim removed 0 bases at V and 7 bases at J, leaving 9 bases unmatched. CDR3 bases: TGTGCCAGCAGTTTATCGCCTACGGACAGGGGTAGTGGCTACACCTTC. It is translated as CASSLSPTDRGSGYTF.

The V gene is TRBV7-9, the J gene TRBJ1-1, with TRBD1 identical over 8 bases. Germline V gives CDR1 SEHNR, CDR2 FQNEAQ (reference sequence). The trim removed 6 bases at V and 8 bases at J, leaving 5 bases unmatched. This CDR3 has 12 amino acids. CDR3 DNA sequence: TGTGCCAGCAGTCCGACAGGGGAAGAAGCTTTCTTT. Its translation: CASSPTGEEAFF. The full variable domain, with the rest looked up from reference TRBV7-9 and TRBJ1-1, is DTGVSQNPRHKITKRGQNVTFRCDPISEHNRLYWYRQTLGQGPEFLTYFQNEAQLEKSRLLSDRFSAERPKGSFSTLEIQRTEQGDSAMYLCASSPTGEEAFFGQGTRLTVV.

The V gene is TRBV7-9, the J gene TRBJ1-1, with D possibly matching TRBD1 (5 bases). Germline V gene sequence: CDR1 SEHNR, CDR2 FQNEAQ (reference sequence). V was shortened by 1 base and J by 4 bases, with 7 bases between the two germline ends. The CDR3 consists of 13 residues. The CDR3 DNA follows: TGTGCCAGCAGCTTAGACAGGTCCACTGAAGCTTTCTTT. It yields the protein CASSLDRSTEAFF.

The genes are TRBV3-1 and TRBJ2-4, with 12 bases identical to TRBD2. The CDR3 is 18 amino acids. J was trimmed by 3 bases and V by 5 bases; bases with no gene match: 11. Germline loops: CDR1 LGHDT, CDR2 YNNKEL (reference sequence). CDR3 DNA sequence: TGTGCCAGCAGCGCTAGCGGGGGGGCCGTCCTGGTCAAAAACATTCAGTACTTC. It yields the protein CASSASGGAVLVKNIQYF.